The 17 T cell receptor beta chains given below trace back to one sample, sequenced in a study of T-cell reconstitution after alpha-beta-depleted transplantation in children. The library targeted TCRbeta and was prepared with unique molecular identifiers. Each CDR3 protein is one row after TCRdb ran MiXCR on the PCR reads. The sample yields approximately 300,000 distinct CDR3 sequences, nearly 8% seen once. What these receptors recognize is not known. General observations from the study: By one year post-transplant, T-cell counts and diversity largely arose from T cells that were newly produced.

Here the sequenced sample was peripheral blood, taken 360 days after TCRalphabeta/CD19-depleted stem cell transplant. The receptors stem from a female patient younger than 10 who had a stem cell transplant for Fanconi anemia, so the T cells may come from the graft donor.

The chain joins TRBV18 to TRBJ1-1, with unresolved D. The germline V and J ends were trimmed by 2 bases and 1 base, with 17 bases remaining between them. From germline, CDR1 is KGHSH and CDR2 LQKENI. The CDR3 length is 17 residues. The CDR3: CASSPGSGRSANTEAFF. In DNA, the CDR3 is TGTGCCAGCTCACCAGGTAGCGGGAGGTCGGCGAACACTGAAGCTTTCTTT.

This clonotype was recorded at least ten times. The chain has TRBV12-3 or TRBV12-4 and TRBJ2-1; D is uncertain. The V end was cut by 6 bases, the J end by 6 bases, with 12 bases between. The CDR3 extends over 13 amino acids. CDR3 region: CASRPTNSNEQFF. For the CDR3, the DNA is TGTGCCAGCAGGCCAACTAACAGCAATGAGCAGTTCTTC.

The chain couples TRBV10-1 to TRBJ2-2; TRBD1 matches at 9 bases. Germline CDR1 reads WNHNN; CDR2 reads SYGVQD (reference sequence). The CDR3 runs 16 residues. V was clipped by 0 bases and J by 11 bases; unmatched bases: 10. CDR3: CASSESKFGQGSELFF. The CDR3 nucleotides are TGCGCCAGCAGTGAGTCGAAATTCGGACAGGGGAGTGAGCTGTTTTTT.

The chain has TRBV6-1 and TRBJ2-3; 13 nucleotides line up with TRBD2. Germline trimming cut 0 bases from V and 0 bases from J; bases unmatched to any gene: 12. The germline V gene has CDR1 MNHNS and CDR2 SASEGT. The CDR3 loop spans 21 amino acids. The CDR3 reads CASSEAPSRLAGGSSTDTQYF. CDR3 nucleotide sequence: TGTGCCAGCAGTGAAGCCCCCTCTAGACTAGCGGGGGGCTCTAGCACAGATACGCAGTATTTT.

This sequence joins TRBV2 and TRBJ1-4; TRBD1 aligns across 7 bases. V shed 4 bases and J 14 bases; nucleotides not matched to a gene: 10. The CDR3 loop spans 13 amino acids. The germline gives CDR1 SNHLY, CDR2 FYNNEI. The CDR3: CASSVTGTVDLFF. CDR3 sequence (DNA): TGTGCCAGCAGTGTAACCGGGACAGTCGACCTGTTTTTT.

The table lists this clonotype with many counts. V gene TRBV12-3 or TRBV12-4 combines with J gene TRBJ2-1, with 8 bases lining up with TRBD2. The CDR3 has 16 residues. V was pared by 2 bases and J by 8 bases, with 11 bases of the junction left unmatched. In nucleotides, the CDR3 is TGTGCCAGCAGTTTACCGGGGGGGCCGTCGGTTTATGAGCAGTTCTTC. Amino acid sequence: CASSLPGGPSVYEQFF.

Regarding this clonotype: A much larger clone lies a single base off, so this may be a read error. The chain is built from TRBV6-1 and TRBJ2-7, with TRBD2 matching over 8 bases. CDR3 length equals 16 residues. The germline V gene has CDR1 MNHNS and CDR2 SASEGT. The CDR3 is CASSHVSGGYSYGQYF. The CDR3 bases are TGTGCCAGCAGCCACGTCAGCGGGGGATACTCCTACGGGCAGTACTTC.

This chain joins TRBV30 and TRBJ1-1; tentative D call: TRBD1 (6 bases). Germline loops: CDR1 GTSNPN, CDR2 SVGIG (reference sequence). The CDR3 consists of 12 residues. V lost 2 bases and J 10 bases, leaving 14 bases between the germline ends. CDR3 nucleotide sequence: TGTGCCTGGAGTCTCTGGAGGGGGATAGCTTTCTTT. It is translated as CAWSLWRGIAFF.

As concerns this clonotype: It is likely a read error, because the conserved phenylalanine at the end of the CDR3 is missing. The chain recombines TRBV6-5 with TRBJ2-2; D is uncertain. This CDR3 has 16 amino acids. Between the trimmed V and J ends, which lost 0 bases and 3 bases, there was a span of 11 bases. The germline gives CDR1 MNHEY, CDR2 SVGAGI. The CDR3 is CASSYSKGPDTGELFY. For the CDR3, the DNA is TGTGCCAGCAGTTACTCGAAGGGCCCAGACACCGGGGAGCTGTTTTAT.

The table lists this clonotype with many counts. This chain joins TRBV7-6 and TRBJ2-1; weak D call: TRBD1 (6 bases). CDR1 and CDR2 (germline): SGHVS, FNYEAQ. The CDR3 consists of 12 residues. V was shortened by 5 bases and J by 6 bases, with 8 bases between the two germline ends. CDR3 sequence (DNA): TGTGCCAGCAGCGGCAGGGGCAATGAGCAGTTCTTC. It yields the protein CASSGRGNEQFF.

This clonotype was counted a few times. The V and J genes are TRBV28 and TRBJ2-5, with D possibly matching TRBD1 (6 bases). Germline CDR1 and CDR2: MDHEN and SYDVKM. There are 16 residues in the CDR3. V lost 5 bases, J lost 5 bases, and 21 bases lay in between. The CDR3 DNA reads as TGTGCCAGCAGTCTTGGGCCGGCCCCAGGGGTCGAGACCCAGTACTTC. It translates to CASSLGPAPGVETQYF.

In this sample, this clonotype turned up many times. The rearrangement uses TRBV20-1 and TRBJ1-6; D may be TRBD1 (5 bases). With 5 bases removed from V and 7 bases from J, the gap between germline ends came to 18 bases. The CDR3 is 15 residues long. Looked up from germline, CDR1 is DFQATT and CDR2 is SNEGSKA (reference sequence). CDR3 region: CSAPTRSGKNSPLHF. For the CDR3, the DNA is TGCAGTGCTCCGACCCGGTCAGGGAAAAATTCACCCCTCCACTTT.

This clonotype turned up a few times. The V call is TRBV6-5, the J call TRBJ2-5; unclear D gene. The germline V and J ends were trimmed by 2 bases and 1 base, with 14 bases remaining between them. Germline V lookup: CDR1 MNHEY, CDR2 SVGAGI. The CDR3 runs to 16 residues. The CDR3 loop reads CASSYTPVGLQETQYF. CDR3 DNA: TGTGCCAGCAGTTACACCCCGGTTGGCCTCCAAGAGACCCAGTACTTC.

This clonotype has ten or more counts. V and J are TRBV5-1 and TRBJ2-7; 9 bases are shared with TRBD1. The CDR3 length is 16 residues. The ends lost 2 bases at V and 2 bases at J; junction bases unmatched: 8. Per the germline V gene, CDR1 is SGHRS and CDR2 is YFSETQ. The CDR3 loop reads CASSFNPGTGPYEQYF. CDR3 DNA sequence: TGCGCCAGCAGCTTTAACCCCGGGACAGGGCCCTACGAGCAGTACTTC.

The chain combines TRBV6-5 with TRBJ1-1, with D perhaps matching TRBD1 (6 bases). V was trimmed by 5 bases and J by 1 base, leaving 17 bases between them. The CDR3 sequence is 16 residues long. Germline CDR1 and CDR2: MNHEY and SVGAGI. The CDR3: CASSRRAGVGNTEAFF. DNA of the CDR3: TGTGCCAGCAGTCGCCGCGCAGGGGTCGGGAACACTGAAGCTTTCTTT.

As concerns this clonotype: Being one base from a much bigger clone, this may be a read error. The conserved phenylalanine or tryptophan normally closing the CDR3 is absent here, so this likely arose from a read error. The J gene is TRBJ1-1, the V gene TRBV5-1, with unresolved D. V was pared by 0 bases and J by 2 bases, with 11 bases between. The CDR3 sequence is 15 residues long. CDR1 SGHRS and CDR2 YFSETQ come from the germline V gene. Here the CDR3 DNA reads TGCGCCAGCAGCTTGGCATTGTTACGTAACACTGAAGCTTTCATT. This sequence encodes CASSLALLRNTEAFI.

This clonotype was seen many times. The genes are TRBV10-3 and TRBJ1-5; D remains unclear. V was shortened by 10 bases and J by 1 base, with 17 bases between the two germline ends. Germline V gives CDR1 ENHRY, CDR2 SYGVKD. The CDR3 runs to 15 residues. CDR3 protein: CASANPGISNQPQHF. CDR3 in DNA: TGTGCCAGCGCAAATCCCGGGATCAGCAATCAGCCCCAGCATTTT.